This TCR beta chain was documented in a study of blood T cell repertoires in COVID-19. On the study more broadly: The cDNA or gDNA used as material had been derived from T cells, B-cell-depleted T cells, or PBMCs.

Methods used by the authors: Amplification of reference gene primers was used by the study to estimate nucleated cell counts. Assay: immunoSEQ multiplex PCR; the TCRdb copy retains only in-frame clones and omits some. The DNA was the basis for D and trimming; V, J and clone size are from that table. The sample holds about 300,000 clones, around 85% seen once. V gave up 6 bases and J gave up 6 bases; unmatched junction bases: 6. In germline, CDR1 is MNHEY, CDR2 SVGAGI. CDR3 length: 14 amino acids. Cohorts were assigned according to the clinical history that participants reported. Two negative PCRs, clearance, or symptom resolution had been documented for recovered Cohort 3 donors.

This sequence joins TRBV6-5 and TRBJ1-3; TRBD1 agrees at 9 bases. The specimen was PBMCs or T cells enriched from blood (not recorded which). This clonotype was sampled from a man aged 30 to 39 who had recovered from COVID-19. The CDR3 DNA reads as TGTGCCAGCAGGGACAGGGGCTCCGTAAACACCATATATTTT. It specifies CASRDRGSVNTIYF.